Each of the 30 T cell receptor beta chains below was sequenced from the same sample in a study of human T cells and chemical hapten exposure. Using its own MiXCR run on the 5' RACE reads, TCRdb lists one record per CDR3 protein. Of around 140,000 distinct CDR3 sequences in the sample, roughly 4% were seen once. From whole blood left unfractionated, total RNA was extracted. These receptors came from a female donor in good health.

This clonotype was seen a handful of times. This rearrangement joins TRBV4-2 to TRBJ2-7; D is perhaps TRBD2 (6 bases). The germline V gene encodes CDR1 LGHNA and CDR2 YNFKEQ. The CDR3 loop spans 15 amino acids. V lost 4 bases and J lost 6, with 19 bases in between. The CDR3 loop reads CASSRLGGSPGEQYF. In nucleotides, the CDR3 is TGTGCCAGCAGCCGATTGGGGGGTTCCCCCGGCGAGCAGTACTTC.

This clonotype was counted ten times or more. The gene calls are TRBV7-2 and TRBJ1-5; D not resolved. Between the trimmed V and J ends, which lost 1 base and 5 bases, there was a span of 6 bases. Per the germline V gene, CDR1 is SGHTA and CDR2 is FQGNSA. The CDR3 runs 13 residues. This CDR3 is CASSLEWDQPQHF. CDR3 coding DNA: TGTGCCAGCAGCTTAGAATGGGATCAGCCCCAGCATTTT.

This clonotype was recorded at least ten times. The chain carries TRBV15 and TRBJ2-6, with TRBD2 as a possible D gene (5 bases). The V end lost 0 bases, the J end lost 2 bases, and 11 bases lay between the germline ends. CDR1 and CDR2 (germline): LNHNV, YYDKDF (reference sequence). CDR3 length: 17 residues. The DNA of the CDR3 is TGTGCCACCAGCAGAGATCGGAGCGGACCTGGGGCCAACGTCCTGACTTTC. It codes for CATSRDRSGPGANVLTF.

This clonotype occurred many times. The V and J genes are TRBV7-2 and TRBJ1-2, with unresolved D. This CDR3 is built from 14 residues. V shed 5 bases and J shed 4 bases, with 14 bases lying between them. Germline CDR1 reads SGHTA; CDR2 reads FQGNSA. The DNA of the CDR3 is TGTGCCAGCAGCCCACGGTGGAACTCCTATGGCTACACCTTC. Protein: CASSPRWNSYGYTF.

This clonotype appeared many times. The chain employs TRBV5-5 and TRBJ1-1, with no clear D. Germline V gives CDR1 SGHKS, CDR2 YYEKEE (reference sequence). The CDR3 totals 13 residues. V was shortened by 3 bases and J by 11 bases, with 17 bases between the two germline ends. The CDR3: CASSSTPDARAFF. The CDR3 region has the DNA TGTGCCAGCAGCTCTACGCCAGACGCGAGGGCTTTCTTT.

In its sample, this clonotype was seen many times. The CDR3 here is CASSPTVPGRGSPLHF. The CDR3 region has the DNA TGTGCCAGCTCACCTACGGTTCCGGGGCGCGGTTCACCCCTCCACTTT. V and J are TRBV18 and TRBJ1-6; maybe TRBD1 (5 bases). Germline V CDR1 and CDR2: KGHSH, LQKENI. V was cut by 3 bases and J by 9 bases, with 18 bases left in between. The CDR3 is 16 residues long.

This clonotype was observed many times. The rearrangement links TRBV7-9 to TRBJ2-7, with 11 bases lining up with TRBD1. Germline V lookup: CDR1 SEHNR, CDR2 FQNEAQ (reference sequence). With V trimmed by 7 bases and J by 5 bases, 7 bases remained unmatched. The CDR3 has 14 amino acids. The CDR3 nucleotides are TGTGCCAGCACCCGCAGGACAGGGGGCGACGAGCAGTACTTC. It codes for CASTRRTGGDEQYF.

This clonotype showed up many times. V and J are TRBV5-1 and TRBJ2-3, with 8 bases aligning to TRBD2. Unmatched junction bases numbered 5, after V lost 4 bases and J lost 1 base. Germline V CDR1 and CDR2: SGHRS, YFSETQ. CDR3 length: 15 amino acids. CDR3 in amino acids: CASSVGTSRTDTQYF. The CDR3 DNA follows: TGCGCCAGCAGCGTGGGGACTAGTCGCACAGATACGCAGTATTTT.

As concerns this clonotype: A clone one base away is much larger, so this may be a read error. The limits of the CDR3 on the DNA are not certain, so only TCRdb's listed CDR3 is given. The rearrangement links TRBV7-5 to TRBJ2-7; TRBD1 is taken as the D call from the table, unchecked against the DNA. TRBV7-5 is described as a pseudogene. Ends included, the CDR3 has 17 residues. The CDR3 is CISVLEPRGSAPYEQYF.

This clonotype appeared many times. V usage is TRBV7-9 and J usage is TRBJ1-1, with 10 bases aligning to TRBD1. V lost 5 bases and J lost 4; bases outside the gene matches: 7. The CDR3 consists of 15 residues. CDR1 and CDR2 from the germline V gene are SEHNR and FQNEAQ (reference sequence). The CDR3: CASSPGQGWTTEAFF. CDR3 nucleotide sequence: TGTGCCAGCAGCCCGGGACAGGGGTGGACCACTGAAGCTTTCTTT.

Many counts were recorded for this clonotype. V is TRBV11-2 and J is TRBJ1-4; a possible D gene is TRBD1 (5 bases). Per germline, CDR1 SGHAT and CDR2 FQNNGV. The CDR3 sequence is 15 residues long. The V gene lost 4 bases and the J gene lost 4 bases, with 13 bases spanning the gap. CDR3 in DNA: TGTGCCAGCAGCTCCGTGCGGGACCTTAATGAAAAACTGTTTTTT. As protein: CASSSVRDLNEKLFF.

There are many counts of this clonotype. The CDR3 loop reads CASSLALGAGETQYF. DNA for the CDR3: TGTGCCAGCAGCTTAGCATTGGGCGCGGGGGAGACCCAGTACTTC. V is TRBV7-9 and J is TRBJ2-5; tentatively, D is TRBD2 (6 bases). This CDR3 is built from 15 residues. Germline-derived CDR1 and CDR2 are SEHNR and FQNEAQ (reference sequence). The V end lost 0 bases, the J end lost 5 bases, and 13 bases lay between the germline ends.

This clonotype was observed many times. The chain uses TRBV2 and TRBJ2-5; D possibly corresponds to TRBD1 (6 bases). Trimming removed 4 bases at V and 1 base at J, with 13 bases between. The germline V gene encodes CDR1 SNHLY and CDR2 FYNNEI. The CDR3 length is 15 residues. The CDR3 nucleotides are TGTGCCAGCAGTGTGTATGGACAGAGCCAAGAGACCCAGTACTTC. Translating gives CASSVYGQSQETQYF.

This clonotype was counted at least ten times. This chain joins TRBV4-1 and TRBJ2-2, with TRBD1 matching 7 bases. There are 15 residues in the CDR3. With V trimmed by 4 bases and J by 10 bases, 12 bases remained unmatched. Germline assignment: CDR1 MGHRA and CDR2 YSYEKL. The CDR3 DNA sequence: TGCGCCAGCAGCCGAGGACAGGCGAACAGGAAGGAGCTGTTTTTT. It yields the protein CASSRGQANRKELFF.

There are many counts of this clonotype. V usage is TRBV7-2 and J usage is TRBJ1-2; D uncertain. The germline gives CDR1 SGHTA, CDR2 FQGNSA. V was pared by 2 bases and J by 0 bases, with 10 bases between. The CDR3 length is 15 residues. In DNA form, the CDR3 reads TGTGCCAGCAGCTTACAGGCAGGATCTAACTATGGCTACACCTTC. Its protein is CASSLQAGSNYGYTF.

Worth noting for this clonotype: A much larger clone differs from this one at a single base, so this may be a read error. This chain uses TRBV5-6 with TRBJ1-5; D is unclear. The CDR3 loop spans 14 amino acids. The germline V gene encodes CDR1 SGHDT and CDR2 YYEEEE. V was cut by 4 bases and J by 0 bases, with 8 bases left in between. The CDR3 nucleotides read TGTGCCAGCAGCAGGGAAGGTAGCAATCAGCCCCAGCATTTT. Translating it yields CASSREGSNQPQHF. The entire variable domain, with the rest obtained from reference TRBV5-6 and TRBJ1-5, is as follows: DAGVTQSPTHLIKTRGQQVTLRCSPKSGHDTVSWYQQALGQGPQFIFQYYEEEERQRGNFPDRFSGHQFPNYSSELNVNALLLGDSALYLCASSREGSNQPQHFGDGTRLSIL.

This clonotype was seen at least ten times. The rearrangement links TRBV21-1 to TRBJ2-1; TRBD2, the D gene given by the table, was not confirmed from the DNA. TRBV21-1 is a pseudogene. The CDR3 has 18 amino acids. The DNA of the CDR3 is TGTGCCAGCAGCATAGGGACAGCGCAGAGGGACTACTACAATGAGCAGTTCTTC. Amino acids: CASSIGTAQRDYYNEQFF.

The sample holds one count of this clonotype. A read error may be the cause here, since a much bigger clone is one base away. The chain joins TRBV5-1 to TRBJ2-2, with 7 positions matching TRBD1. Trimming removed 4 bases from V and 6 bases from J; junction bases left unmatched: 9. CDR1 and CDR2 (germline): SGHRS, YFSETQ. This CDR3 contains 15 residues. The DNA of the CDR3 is TGCGCCAGCAGCCTTTGGACAGGTTACGCCGGGGAGCTGTTTTTT. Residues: CASSLWTGYAGELFF.

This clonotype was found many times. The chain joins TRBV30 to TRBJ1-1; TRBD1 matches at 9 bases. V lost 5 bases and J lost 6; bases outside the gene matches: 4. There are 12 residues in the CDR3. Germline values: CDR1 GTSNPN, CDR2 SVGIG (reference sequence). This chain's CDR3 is CAWGQGRPEAFF. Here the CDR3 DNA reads TGTGCCTGGGGACAGGGGCGTCCTGAAGCTTTCTTT.

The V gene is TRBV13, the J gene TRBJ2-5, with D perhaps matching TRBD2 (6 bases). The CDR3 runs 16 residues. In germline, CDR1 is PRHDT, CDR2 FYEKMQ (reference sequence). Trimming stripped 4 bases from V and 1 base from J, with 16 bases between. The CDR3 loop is CASSSFGGSSQETQYF. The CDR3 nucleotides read TGTGCCAGCAGCTCCTTCGGGGGATCTAGCCAAGAGACCCAGTACTTC.

The CDR3 DNA follows: TGTGCCAGCAGCTTAGATTTTGGAGATACGCAGTATTTT. Protein product: CASSLDFGDTQYF. The chain is built from TRBV11-3 and TRBJ2-3, with D uncertain. Germline CDR1 is SGHNT and CDR2 is YENEEA. The CDR3 consists of 13 residues. V lost 0 bases, J lost 5 bases, and 6 bases lay in between.

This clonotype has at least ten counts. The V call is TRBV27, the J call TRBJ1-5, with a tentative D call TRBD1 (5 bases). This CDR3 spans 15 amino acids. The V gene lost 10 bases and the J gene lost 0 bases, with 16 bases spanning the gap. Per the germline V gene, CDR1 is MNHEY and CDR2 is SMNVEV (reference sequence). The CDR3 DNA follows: TGTGCCACCAGGCAGGGATGGGATAGCAATCAGCCCCAGCATTTT. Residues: CATRQGWDSNQPQHF.

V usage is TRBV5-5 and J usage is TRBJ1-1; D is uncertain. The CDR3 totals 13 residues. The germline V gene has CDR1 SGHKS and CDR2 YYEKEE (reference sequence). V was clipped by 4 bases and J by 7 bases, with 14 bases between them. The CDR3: CASSLSVACEAFF. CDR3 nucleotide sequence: TGTGCCAGCAGCCTGAGCGTGGCCTGTGAAGCTTTCTTT.

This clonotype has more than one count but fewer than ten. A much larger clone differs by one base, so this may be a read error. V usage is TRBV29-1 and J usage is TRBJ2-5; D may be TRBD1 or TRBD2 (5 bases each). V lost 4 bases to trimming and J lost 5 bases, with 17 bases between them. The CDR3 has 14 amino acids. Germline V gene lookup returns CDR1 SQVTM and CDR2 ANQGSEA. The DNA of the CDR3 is TGCAGCGTTGGGGGACGAGCGAATTTGGAGACCCAGTACTTC. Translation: CSVGGRANLETQYF.

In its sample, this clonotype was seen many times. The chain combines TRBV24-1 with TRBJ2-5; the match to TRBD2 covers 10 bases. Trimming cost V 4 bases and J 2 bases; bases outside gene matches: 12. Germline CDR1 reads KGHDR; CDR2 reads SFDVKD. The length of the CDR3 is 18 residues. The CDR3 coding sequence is TGTGCCACCAGTGACCCCAACATTCTAGCGGGGGTTCAAGAGACCCAGTACTTC. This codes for CATSDPNILAGVQETQYF.

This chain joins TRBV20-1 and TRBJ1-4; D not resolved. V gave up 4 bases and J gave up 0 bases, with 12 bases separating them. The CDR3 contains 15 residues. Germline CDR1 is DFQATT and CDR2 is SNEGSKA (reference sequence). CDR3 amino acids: CSAIPYGATNEKLFF. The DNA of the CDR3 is TGCAGTGCTATCCCCTACGGGGCAACTAATGAAAAACTGTTTTTT.

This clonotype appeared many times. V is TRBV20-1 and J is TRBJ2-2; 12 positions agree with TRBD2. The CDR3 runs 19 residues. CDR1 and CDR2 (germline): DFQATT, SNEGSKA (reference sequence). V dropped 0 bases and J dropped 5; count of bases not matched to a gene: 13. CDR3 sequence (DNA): TGCAGTGCTAGAGATCACCTCTCCGCTAGCGGGGGGGAAACCGGGGAGCTGTTTTTT. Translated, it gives CSARDHLSASGGETGELFF.

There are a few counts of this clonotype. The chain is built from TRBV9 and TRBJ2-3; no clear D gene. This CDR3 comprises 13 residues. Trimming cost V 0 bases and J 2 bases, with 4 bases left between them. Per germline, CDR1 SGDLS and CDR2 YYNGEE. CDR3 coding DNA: TGTGCCAGCAGCGTAGACCACACAGATACGCAGTATTTT. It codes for CASSVDHTDTQYF.

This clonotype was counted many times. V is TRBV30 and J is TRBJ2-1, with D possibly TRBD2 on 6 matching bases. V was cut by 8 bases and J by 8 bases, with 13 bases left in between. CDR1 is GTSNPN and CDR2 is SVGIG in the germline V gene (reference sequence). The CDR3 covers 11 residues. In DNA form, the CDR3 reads TGTGCCCGTGCCACGGGGGATGAGCAGTTCTTC. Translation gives CARATGDEQFF.

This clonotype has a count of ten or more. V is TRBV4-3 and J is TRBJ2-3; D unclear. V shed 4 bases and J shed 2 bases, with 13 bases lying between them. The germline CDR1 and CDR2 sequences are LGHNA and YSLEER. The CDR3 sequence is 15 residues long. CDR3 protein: CASSPARTYTDTQYF. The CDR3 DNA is TGCGCCAGCAGCCCGGCCAGGACCTACACAGATACGCAGTATTTT.